The T cell receptor (beta chain) under discussion was sequenced for a study of control samples from healthy donors and cancer patients. Generated by immunoSEQ multiplex PCR, the TCRdb table keeps only in-frame clones and is missing some. The table lists approximately 60,000 clones, around nine tenths of them singletons. This clone has only one observation. The receptor was derived from a woman aged 45-60 years with colorectal cancer. Input material: PBMCs.

CDR3 nucleotide sequence: TGCGCCAGCAGCTTGGGTAACGTGAACACTGAAGCTTTCTTT. It codes for CASSLGNVNTEAFF. The rearrangement links TRBV5-1 to TRBJ1-1; D ambiguous. The CDR3 runs 14 residues. The ends were cut back, 0 bases at V and 0 bases at J, with 6 bases in the middle. Germline V gene lookup returns CDR1 SGHRS and CDR2 YFSETQ.